The following is a T cell receptor (beta chain) sequence with its context. The germline CDR1 and CDR2 sequences are MNHEY and SMNVEV (reference sequence). J was trimmed by 9 bases and V by 0 bases; bases with no gene match: 5. The CDR3 is 14 amino acids. This entry is derived from a study of CD4+ T cells in melanoma. Repertoires were generated with immunoSEQ multiplex PCR, while TCRdb's copy carries only in-frame clones and drops some. The sample shows about 18,000 clones, 81% of them seen only once. The clonotype comes from a human donor with melanoma. Sequenced input: cells from a culture (not recorded whether cultured in vitro). The J gene is TRBJ2-1, the V gene TRBV27; 7 nucleotides line up with TRBD2. CDR3 sequence (DNA): TGTGCCAGCAGTTTATCGGGGACTATCCCTGAGCAGTTCTTC. Translating gives CASSLSGTIPEQFF.